Below are 14 T cell receptor beta chains sequenced from a single sample in a study of cytomegalovirus exposure and HLA in healthy donors. The PCR contained 60 Vbeta and 13 Jbeta primers. The data were produced by immunoSEQ multiplex PCR, yet TCRdb's version contains in-frame clones alone and is incomplete. The sample totals roughly 58,000 clones. The sample taken for sequencing was PBMCs. All receptors come from a woman aged 45-65 years in good health and CMV-seropositive.

The chain is built from TRBV2 and TRBJ2-1; D perhaps matches TRBD2 (5 bases). The CDR3 covers 15 residues. CDR1 is SNHLY and CDR2 is FYNNEI in the germline V gene. Trimming shortened V by 6 bases and J by 4 bases, and 16 bases separated the two germline ends. DNA for the CDR3: TGTGCCAGCAGCCTGACTATCAGTGTATACAATGAGCAGTTCTTC. Its translation is CASSLTISVYNEQFF. The full variable domain, with the rest looked up from reference TRBV2 and TRBJ2-1, is EPEVTQTPSHQVTQMGQEVILRCVPISNHLYFYWYRQILGQKVEFLVSFYNNEISEKSEIFDDQFSVERPDGSNFTLKIRSTKLEDSAMYFCASSLTISVYNEQFFGPGTRLTVL.

CDR3: CASSGLADSYEQYF. For the CDR3, the DNA is TGCGCCAGCTCCGGACTAGCGGACTCCTACGAGCAGTACTTC. This chain uses TRBV5-1 with TRBJ2-7; 10 bases are a match to TRBD2. There are 14 residues in the CDR3. Germline-derived CDR1 and CDR2 are SGHRS and YFSETQ. The V gene end was trimmed by 7 bases and the J gene end by 0 bases; junction bases not matched to a gene: 4.

V and J are TRBV19 and TRBJ1-5; no definite D call. CDR3 length: 13 residues. Germline CDR1 and CDR2: LNHDA and SQIVND (reference sequence). The germline V and J ends were trimmed by 6 bases and 9 bases, with 15 bases remaining between them. This chain's CDR3 is CASSPWADVPQHF. The DNA for the CDR3 is TGTGCCAGTAGCCCCTGGGCCGACGTGCCCCAGCATTTT. The variable domain in full, with the rest retrieved from reference TRBV19 and TRBJ1-5, is DGGITQSPKYLFRKEGQNVTLSCEQNLNHDAMYWYRQDPGQGLRLIYYSQIVNDFQKGDIAEGYSVSREKKESFPLTVTSAQKNPTAFYLCASSPWADVPQHFGDGTRLSIL.

About this clone: Different DNA sequences within this sample yield the same CDR3. The chain couples TRBV19 to TRBJ2-7, with D tentatively TRBD1 (5 bases). Trimming shortened V by 10 bases and J by 4 bases, and 5 bases separated the two germline ends. The V gene's germline CDR1 is LNHDA and CDR2 SQIVND (reference sequence). The CDR3 has 9 residues. The CDR3 nucleotides are TGTGCCACAGGGTACGAGCAGTACTTC. Translation: CATGYEQYF.

V and J are TRBV2 and TRBJ1-6, with D possibly TRBD1 on 6 matching bases. The CDR3 contains 14 residues. V was shortened by 6 bases and J by 7 bases, with 13 bases between the two germline ends. The germline V gene has CDR1 SNHLY and CDR2 FYNNEI. This CDR3 reads CASSPQGPNSPLHF. DNA for the CDR3: TGTGCCAGCAGCCCACAGGGTCCCAATTCACCCCTCCACTTT.

V is TRBV2 and J is TRBJ1-1, with D unclear. Looked up from germline, CDR1 is SNHLY and CDR2 is FYNNEI. The CDR3 is 9 residues long. The germline V and J ends were trimmed by 10 bases and 8 bases, with 8 bases remaining between them. CDR3: CATGGEAFF. The CDR3 bases are TGTGCCACCGGCGGGGAAGCTTTCTTT.

J is TRBJ2-3 and V is TRBV27; 7 nucleotides align to TRBD1. This CDR3 has 14 residues. Trimming took 3 bases from V and 3 from J; bases not matched to a gene: 3. Germline-derived CDR1 and CDR2 are MNHEY and SMNVEV (reference sequence). The CDR3 DNA follows: TGTGCCAGCAGTTTGGGACAGACAACAGATACGCAGTATTTT. Translation: CASSLGQTTDTQYF.

This chain joins TRBV5-4 and TRBJ2-7; TRBD1 agrees at 9 bases. Germline V gene data show CDR1 as SGHNT and CDR2 as YYREEE (reference sequence). V shed 4 bases and J 5 bases; nucleotides not matched to a gene: 7. The CDR3 totals 14 residues. DNA of the CDR3: TGTGCCAGCAGCACAAACAGGGGGCCCAACGAGCAGTACTTC. The encoded protein is CASSTNRGPNEQYF.

The chain carries TRBV11-2 and TRBJ2-7; D perhaps matches TRBD2 (5 bases). Per germline, CDR1 SGHAT and CDR2 FQNNGV. V gave up 1 base and J gave up 5 bases, with 9 bases separating them. This CDR3 is built from 13 residues. The CDR3 reads CASSLAGSDEQYF. As DNA, the CDR3 is TGTGCCAGCAGCTTAGCGGGGAGCGACGAGCAGTACTTC.

The chain couples TRBV7-9 to TRBJ2-5, with TRBD1 as a possible D gene (5 bases). Germline V gene lookup returns CDR1 SEHNR and CDR2 FQNEAQ (reference sequence). V gave up 3 bases and J gave up 5 bases, with 13 bases separating them. The CDR3 is 14 residues long. The CDR3 loop is CASSLLQGGETQYF. For the CDR3, the DNA is TGTGCCAGCAGCTTGCTCCAGGGTGGGGAGACCCAGTACTTC.

The chain carries TRBV6-1 and TRBJ2-3; TRBD1 matches at 7 bases. The CDR3 has 14 amino acids. The germline gives CDR1 MNHNS, CDR2 SASEGT. V shed 6 bases and J 0 bases; nucleotides not matched to a gene: 3. The CDR3 is CASSTGDSTDTQYF. In nucleotides, the CDR3 is TGTGCCAGCAGCACAGGGGACAGCACAGATACGCAGTATTTT.

The V and J genes are TRBV7-3 and TRBJ2-3, with 8 bases fitting TRBD2. CDR1 and CDR2 from the germline V gene are SGHTA and FQGTGA. There are 16 residues in the CDR3. Losses at the gene ends were 5 bases for V and 0 bases for J; bases not matched to a gene: 7. Here the CDR3 reads CASSKGLGTSTDTQYF. CDR3 bases: TGTGCCAGCAGCAAGGGACTAGGCACTAGCACAGATACGCAGTATTTT.

The rearrangement links TRBV6-5 to TRBJ1-6; D ambiguous. V dropped 0 bases and J dropped 7 bases, with 10 bases sitting between them. Germline CDR1 MNHEY, CDR2 SVGAGI. The CDR3 is 15 residues long. The CDR3 loop is CASSYSGQFNSPLHF. In DNA form, the CDR3 reads TGTGCCAGCAGTTACTCGGGCCAGTTCAATTCACCCCTCCACTTT.

The chain links TRBV6-1 to TRBJ1-2, with D tentatively TRBD1 (5 bases). The V end was cut by 9 bases, the J end by 5 bases, with 16 bases between. CDR3 length equals 13 residues. Germline CDR1 MNHNS, CDR2 SASEGT. This CDR3 is CASGAVNEYGYTF. The CDR3 DNA reads TGTGCCAGTGGGGCCGTAAATGAATATGGCTACACCTTC.